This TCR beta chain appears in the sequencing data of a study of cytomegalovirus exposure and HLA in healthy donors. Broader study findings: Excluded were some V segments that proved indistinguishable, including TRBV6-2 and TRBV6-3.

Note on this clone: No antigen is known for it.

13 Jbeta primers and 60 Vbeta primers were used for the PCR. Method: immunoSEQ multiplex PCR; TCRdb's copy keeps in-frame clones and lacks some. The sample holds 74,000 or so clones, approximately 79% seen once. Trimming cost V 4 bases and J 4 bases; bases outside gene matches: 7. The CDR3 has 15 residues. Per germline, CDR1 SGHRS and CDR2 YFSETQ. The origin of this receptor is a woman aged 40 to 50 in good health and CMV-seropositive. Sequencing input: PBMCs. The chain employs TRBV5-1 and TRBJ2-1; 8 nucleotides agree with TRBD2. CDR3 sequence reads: CASSPGGAGYNEQFF. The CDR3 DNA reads TGCGCCAGCAGCCCGGGAGGGGCCGGATACAATGAGCAGTTCTTC.